The following is a T cell receptor (beta chain) sequence with its context. Reverse transcription of about 0.45 to 1 ug RNA was carried out with random hexamers. The amplification used immunoSEQ multiplex PCR on TCR beta CDR3; it spanned 54 Vbeta and 13 Jbeta. TCRdb reanalysed the immunoSEQ multiplex PCR reads using MiXCR and keeps one entry per CDR3 protein. The table lists roughly 200,000 distinct CDR3 sequences, roughly 92% of them singletons, with 0.1% in the top ten. This specimen comes from a study of CD8 T cells in Susac syndrome. Sequencing of TCR beta was undertaken in CD8+ and CD4+ T cells derived from blood. FACS was used to enrich TEMRA cells, whereas the CD8+ and CD4+ T cells were obtained by negative isolation. Sequenced sample: CD4+ T cells from PBMCs. This clonotype was sampled from a human donor in good health.

This CDR3 reads CASSEVGRNTEAFF. The CDR3 coding sequence is TGTGCCAGCAGTGAGGTTGGCCGAAACACTGAAGCTTTCTTT. The chain employs TRBV2 and TRBJ1-1, with unresolved D. The CDR3 loop spans 14 amino acids. CDR1 is SNHLY and CDR2 is FYNNEI in the germline V gene. Trimming stripped 3 bases from V and 2 bases from J, with 10 bases between.